The rows below give T cell receptor beta chains drawn from one sample of a study of cytomegalovirus exposure and HLA in healthy donors. Sequencing was performed with immunoSEQ multiplex PCR; in TCRdb, only in-frame clones are kept and a portion is missing. The sample records some 81,000 clones, around 72% being singletons. The specimen was PBMCs. The source of these receptors is a woman in her 40s in good health and CMV-seropositive. CDR3s include the opening cysteine and the closing phenylalanine or tryptophan. The order of the fields is D gene, CDR3 length, J gene, clone size, V gene, CDR3 protein, CDR3 DNA. D genes are given only for firm matches. Where a row states a size, it is once, few, many or the class of an expanded clone; other rows omit it.

d_call: TRBD2
cdr3_length: 15
j_call: TRBJ2-3
clone_size: .
v_call: TRBV6-1
cdr3_aa: CASSESSGGADTQYF
cdr3_nt: TGTGCCAGCAGTGAATCTAGTGGGGGGGCAGATACGCAGTATTTT

d_call: TRBD1
cdr3_length: 17
j_call: TRBJ1-5
clone_size: medium-sized
v_call: TRBV28
cdr3_aa: CASSPRFGGQVLQPQHF
cdr3_nt: TGTGCCAGCAGTCCCCGATTTGGGGGACAGGTTCTTCAGCCCCAGCATTTT

d_call: TRBD2
cdr3_length: 16
j_call: TRBJ2-5
clone_size: .
v_call: TRBV5-4
cdr3_aa: CASSPGLAGGRETQYF
cdr3_nt: TGTGCCAGCAGCCCCGGACTAGCGGGGGGCCGGGAGACCCAGTACTTC

d_call: .
cdr3_length: 12
j_call: TRBJ1-2
clone_size: .
v_call: TRBV6-5
cdr3_aa: CASSLDSYGYTF
cdr3_nt: TGTGCCAGCAGTCTTGACAGCTATGGCTACACCTTC

d_call: .
cdr3_length: 16
j_call: TRBJ2-6
clone_size: .
v_call: TRBV5-4
cdr3_aa: CASSAGSSSGANVLTF
cdr3_nt: TGTGCCAGCAGCGCGGGCAGCAGCTCTGGGGCCAACGTCCTGACTTTC

d_call: .
cdr3_length: 15
j_call: TRBJ2-1
clone_size: .
v_call: TRBV11-2
cdr3_aa: CASSVTGSSYNEQFF
cdr3_nt: TGTGCCAGCAGCGTCACAGGCAGCTCCTACAATGAGCAGTTCTTC

d_call: .
cdr3_length: 16
j_call: TRBJ2-1
clone_size: few
v_call: TRBV9
cdr3_aa: CASSVEIARHLNEQFF
cdr3_nt: TGTGCCAGCAGCGTAGAAATAGCGCGGCATCTCAATGAGCAGTTCTTC

d_call: TRBD2
cdr3_length: 14
j_call: TRBJ2-3
clone_size: few
v_call: TRBV19
cdr3_aa: CASRLTGGPDTQYF
cdr3_nt: TGTGCCAGTAGGCTGACGGGGGGGCCAGATACGCAGTATTTT

d_call: .
cdr3_length: 13
j_call: TRBJ2-7
clone_size: few
v_call: TRBV14
cdr3_aa: CASSRRLAAEQYF
cdr3_nt: TGTGCCAGCAGCCGTCGGCTAGCAGCCGAGCAGTACTTC

d_call: .
cdr3_length: 15
j_call: TRBJ1-1
clone_size: once
v_call: TRBV28
cdr3_aa: CASSFPGLLNTEAFF
cdr3_nt: TGTGCCAGCAGTTTCCCGGGACTGCTGAACACTGAAGCTTTCTTT

d_call: .
cdr3_length: 14
j_call: TRBJ2-1
clone_size: .
v_call: TRBV6-4
cdr3_aa: CASSQDSEYNEQFF
cdr3_nt: TGTGCCAGCAGTCAGGACAGTGAATACAATGAGCAGTTCTTC

d_call: .
cdr3_length: 16
j_call: TRBJ1-2
clone_size: .
v_call: TRBV19
cdr3_aa: CASSTINNRVNYGYTF
cdr3_nt: TGTGCCAGTAGTACAATAAATAACAGGGTTAACTATGGCTACACCTTC

d_call: .
cdr3_length: 16
j_call: TRBJ1-2
clone_size: large
v_call: TRBV5-5
cdr3_aa: CASSFRLVAADYGYTF
cdr3_nt: TGTGCCAGCAGCTTTCGATTGGTGGCGGCGGACTATGGCTACACCTTC

d_call: TRBD1
cdr3_length: 13
j_call: TRBJ1-2
clone_size: .
v_call: TRBV7-9
cdr3_aa: CASSQDRGNGYTF
cdr3_nt: TGTGCCAGCAGCCAAGACAGGGGGAATGGCTACACCTTC

d_call: .
cdr3_length: 15
j_call: TRBJ1-6
clone_size: .
v_call: TRBV6-5
cdr3_aa: CASSYSVRGNSPLHF
cdr3_nt: TGTGCCAGCAGTTACTCGGTTCGGGGAAATTCACCCCTCCACTTT

d_call: TRBD2
cdr3_length: 17
j_call: TRBJ2-7
clone_size: .
v_call: TRBV7-8
cdr3_aa: CASSRGLAGAEGYEQYF
cdr3_nt: TGTGCCAGCAGCCGGGGACTAGCGGGAGCTGAGGGCTACGAGCAGTACTTC

d_call: .
cdr3_length: 13
j_call: TRBJ2-7
clone_size: .
v_call: TRBV14
cdr3_aa: CASSQQAYYEQYF
cdr3_nt: TGTGCCAGCAGCCAACAAGCGTACTACGAGCAGTACTTC

d_call: TRBD1
cdr3_length: 13
j_call: TRBJ1-2
clone_size: once
v_call: TRBV10-2
cdr3_aa: CASSEALQGRATF
cdr3_nt: TGCGCCAGCAGCGAAGCTCTACAGGGGCGCGCCACCTTC

d_call: .
cdr3_length: 12
j_call: TRBJ1-1
clone_size: .
v_call: TRBV28
cdr3_aa: CASSSRSSQAFF
cdr3_nt: TGTGCCAGCAGTTCAAGGAGTAGCCAAGCTTTCTTT

d_call: .
cdr3_length: 17
j_call: TRBJ2-3
clone_size: .
v_call: TRBV5-1
cdr3_aa: CASSLTRRTPSTDTQYF
cdr3_nt: TGCGCCAGCAGCTTAACCCGACGGACTCCTAGCACAGATACGCAGTATTTT

d_call: TRBD1
cdr3_length: 16
j_call: TRBJ1-1
clone_size: few
v_call: TRBV5-6
cdr3_aa: CVRSLFGTGGNTEAFF
cdr3_nt: TGTGTCAGGAGCTTGTTCGGGACAGGGGGTAACACTGAAGCTTTCTTT

d_call: TRBD1
cdr3_length: 15
j_call: TRBJ2-7
clone_size: .
v_call: TRBV7-2
cdr3_aa: CASSPGTGLVDEQYF
cdr3_nt: TGTGCCAGCAGCCCCGGGACAGGGTTAGTCGACGAGCAGTACTTC

d_call: TRBD1
cdr3_length: 17
j_call: TRBJ2-6
clone_size: .
v_call: TRBV10-3
cdr3_aa: CAIRATGVSSGANVLTF
cdr3_nt: TGTGCCATCAGGGCGACAGGGGTCTCCTCTGGGGCCAACGTCCTGACTTTC

d_call: TRBD1
cdr3_length: 15
j_call: TRBJ2-7
clone_size: few
v_call: TRBV5-6
cdr3_aa: CASSSGATGDYEQYF
cdr3_nt: TGTGCCAGCAGCTCCGGGGCGACAGGGGACTACGAGCAGTACTTC

d_call: .
cdr3_length: 17
j_call: TRBJ1-1
clone_size: .
v_call: TRBV19
cdr3_aa: CASTPLSRGGGNTEAFF
cdr3_nt: TGTGCCAGTACCCCTTTAAGTCGGGGAGGAGGAAACACTGAAGCTTTCTTT

d_call: .
cdr3_length: 16
j_call: TRBJ1-6
clone_size: .
v_call: TRBV30
cdr3_aa: CACKGPGTPSNSPLHF
cdr3_nt: TGTGCCTGTAAAGGACCCGGGACACCTTCTAATTCACCCCTCCACTTT

d_call: TRBD1
cdr3_length: 15
j_call: TRBJ2-1
clone_size: .
v_call: TRBV6-5
cdr3_aa: CASSYGTGGLNEQFF
cdr3_nt: TGTGCCAGCAGTTACGGGACAGGGGGCCTCAATGAGCAGTTCTTC

d_call: .
cdr3_length: 11
j_call: TRBJ1-3
clone_size: .
v_call: TRBV29-1
cdr3_aa: CSAVTGNTIYF
cdr3_nt: TGCAGCGCCGTTACTGGAAACACCATATATTTT

d_call: .
cdr3_length: 13
j_call: TRBJ2-7
clone_size: .
v_call: TRBV7-6
cdr3_aa: CASSSDQGGEQYF
cdr3_nt: TGTGCCAGCAGCTCCGACCAGGGTGGCGAGCAGTACTTC

d_call: TRBD2
cdr3_length: 16
j_call: TRBJ2-1
clone_size: few
v_call: TRBV7-2
cdr3_aa: CASSLALSGRNNEQFF
cdr3_nt: TGTGCCAGCAGCTTAGCGCTTAGCGGGAGGAACAATGAGCAGTTCTTC

d_call: TRBD1
cdr3_length: 15
j_call: TRBJ2-1
clone_size: .
v_call: TRBV6-5
cdr3_aa: CASRGDRALYNEQFF
cdr3_nt: TGTGCCAGCAGAGGGGACAGGGCTCTTTACAATGAGCAGTTCTTC

d_call: .
cdr3_length: 12
j_call: TRBJ1-3
clone_size: many
v_call: TRBV28
cdr3_aa: CASSPPGNTIYF
cdr3_nt: TGTGCCAGCTCTCCTCCCGGAAACACCATATATTTT

d_call: TRBD1
cdr3_length: 15
j_call: TRBJ1-1
clone_size: .
v_call: TRBV9
cdr3_aa: CASSASTGANTEAFF
cdr3_nt: TGTGCCAGCAGCGCCTCTACAGGGGCCAACACTGAAGCTTTCTTT

d_call: .
cdr3_length: 11
j_call: TRBJ2-7
clone_size: .
v_call: TRBV6-1
cdr3_aa: CASTPNYEQYF
cdr3_nt: TGTGCCAGCACCCCTAACTACGAGCAGTACTTC

d_call: .
cdr3_length: 16
j_call: TRBJ1-1
clone_size: once
v_call: TRBV7-9
cdr3_aa: CASSLNLGTPNTEAFF
cdr3_nt: TGTGCCAGCAGCTTAAATCTGGGGACTCCGAACACTGAAGCTTTCTTT

d_call: .
cdr3_length: 15
j_call: TRBJ2-7
clone_size: .
v_call: TRBV6-1
cdr3_aa: CASSEGFRGRYEQYF
cdr3_nt: TGTGCCAGCAGTGAAGGGTTTAGGGGTAGGTACGAGCAGTACTTC

d_call: TRBD1
cdr3_length: 15
j_call: TRBJ1-1
clone_size: .
v_call: TRBV11-2
cdr3_aa: CASSLIGQGNTEAFF
cdr3_nt: TGTGCCAGCAGCTTAATAGGACAGGGGAACACTGAAGCTTTCTTT

d_call: .
cdr3_length: 13
j_call: TRBJ1-4
clone_size: .
v_call: TRBV13
cdr3_aa: CASSPRVDEKLFF
cdr3_nt: TGTGCCAGCAGCCCGCGGGTAGATGAAAAACTGTTTTTT

d_call: .
cdr3_length: 16
j_call: TRBJ2-2
clone_size: .
v_call: TRBV7-8
cdr3_aa: CASSLVGLAGAGELFF
cdr3_nt: TGTGCCAGCAGCTTAGTGGGACTGGCGGGTGCCGGGGAGCTGTTTTTT

d_call: .
cdr3_length: 19
j_call: TRBJ1-5
clone_size: .
v_call: TRBV28
cdr3_aa: CASSFFGTSAGFSNQPQHF
cdr3_nt: TGTGCCAGCAGTTTTTTCGGGACATCCGCAGGATTTAGCAATCAGCCCCAGCATTTT

d_call: .
cdr3_length: 14
j_call: TRBJ2-3
clone_size: .
v_call: TRBV4-3
cdr3_aa: CASSQETRTYTQYF
cdr3_nt: TGCGCCAGCAGCCAGGAAACGCGGACTTACACGCAGTATTTT

d_call: .
cdr3_length: 13
j_call: TRBJ1-2
clone_size: .
v_call: TRBV19
cdr3_aa: CASQKTQNYGYTF
cdr3_nt: TGTGCCAGTCAAAAAACCCAGAACTATGGCTACACCTTC

d_call: .
cdr3_length: 14
j_call: TRBJ1-1
clone_size: .
v_call: TRBV5-1
cdr3_aa: CASSSGHFDTEAFF
cdr3_nt: TGCGCCAGCAGCTCGGGACATTTCGACACTGAAGCTTTCTTT